This entry describes one T cell receptor beta chain. No antigen is known for it. Preparation of the TCRbeta library was carried out with unique molecular identifiers. TCRdb ran MiXCR on the PCR reads and lists one entry per CDR3 protein. The table has 400,000 to 450,000 distinct CDR3 sequences, roughly 43% seen once. The sample comes from a study of T-cell reconstitution after alpha-beta-depleted transplantation in children. V lost 4 bases, J lost 1 base, and 21 bases lay in between. CDR3 length equals 17 residues. Germline CDR1 SGHRS, CDR2 YFSETQ. Study results and limitations: It was reported that alpha-beta T cells came from several hundred expanded graft clones (about two months after transplant). Diversity and T-cell counts at one year after transplant derived mostly from new T cells. Several patients had high TCRbeta diversity at day 60; it came from surviving recipient T cells and thymic progenitors.

J is TRBJ2-7 and V is TRBV5-1; D is unresolved. The starting material was PBMCs, obtained before TCRalphabeta/CD19-depleted stem cell transplant. The clonotype originates from a girl aged 2-10 years with aplastic anemia, due to receive a stem cell transplant. DNA for the CDR3: TGCGCCAGCAGCCGTACGACTTCCCCCTTACAGTCCTACGAGCAGTACTTC. Translated, it gives CASSRTTSPLQSYEQYF. Drawing the rest from reference TRBV5-1 and TRBJ2-7, the complete variable domain is KAGVTQTPRYLIKTRGQQVTLSCSPISGHRSVSWYQQTPGQGLQFLFEYFSETQRNKGNFPGRFSGRQFSNSRSEMNVSTLELGDSALYLCASSRTTSPLQSYEQYFGPGTRLTVT.